The clone carrying this T cell receptor beta chain was observed a few times. The target antigen is unknown. The record originates from a study of cytomegalovirus exposure and HLA in healthy donors. About the study: Inside one of the first data releases sat about 85 million unique TCRs taken from HLA-typed donors.

In the PCR, 60 Vbeta and 13 Jbeta primers were used. The assay was immunoSEQ multiplex PCR, and TCRdb's table has in-frame clones only and misses some. The sample shows more than 90,000 clones, around 80% of them seen only once. Regarding the study as a whole: In a later analysis, a genetic analysis reported fewer productive-TCR N-insertions in an Asian-associated ancestry cluster than the cohort average. The authors later found HLA-associated TCR beta chains more clonally expanded than equally common others. In vitro assays verified that a few CMV-associated chains recognized CMV antigens specifically.

The CDR3 contains 12 residues. The germline V gene encodes CDR1 SGHDT and CDR2 YYEEEE. With 4 bases removed from V and 5 bases from J, the gap between germline ends came to 9 bases. This chain uses TRBV5-6 with TRBJ1-2, with D perhaps matching TRBD1 (5 bases). Input material: PBMCs. The TCR originated in a man aged 25 to 40 in good health and CMV-seronegative. The CDR3: CASSVTGYGYTF. The CDR3 region has the DNA TGTGCCAGCAGCGTAACAGGATATGGCTACACCTTC.